This T cell receptor beta chain was identified in a study of immune evolution from preneoplasia to lung adenocarcinoma. Trimming cost V 4 bases and J 4 bases, with 8 bases left between them. Looked up from germline, CDR1 is MNHEY and CDR2 is SMNVEV (reference sequence). The CDR3 length is 13 residues. Clones were read by immunoSEQ multiplex PCR, and TCRdb kept only the in-frame ones, dropping some. Counted here are about 2,700 clones, 80% to 85% occurring once; the ten biggest clones make up under 6%. In this sample, this clone turned up a few times. V and J are TRBV27 and TRBJ1-5; no definite D call. The TCR comes from a person aged 60 to 85 with invasive lung adenocarcinoma. Sequencing was performed on FFPE invasive lung adenocarcinoma tissue. This CDR3 reads CASSWSANQPQHF. In DNA, the CDR3 is TGTGCCAGCAGTTGGTCAGCGAATCAGCCCCAGCATTTT.